The sequence of this TCR beta chain was determined in a study of identical twins. This clonotype showed up just a few times. No antigen is known for it. Template switching added a universal primer binding site, and final cDNA carried unique molecular identifiers. TCRdb analysed the 5' RACE reads with MiXCR anew, one entry per CDR3 protein. The table shows about 550,000 distinct CDR3 sequences, with under 25% occurring only once. The CDR3 runs to 14 residues. V dropped 4 bases and J dropped 3 bases, with 10 bases sitting between them. The V gene's germline CDR1 is SGHNT and CDR2 YYREEE (reference sequence). Study-level points and caveats: Conclusions were drawn cross-sectionally by statistical analysis, without following the same donors. Cord blood beta clonotypes present at high abundance carried fewer insertions; no such pattern appeared in memory repertoires.

These same records also appear under a second study, on yellow fever vaccine responses in identical twins.

The TCR comes from a young woman in good health. Sequenced: CD4+ T cells sorted from blood. The gene calls are TRBV5-4 and TRBJ2-2, with unresolved D. The CDR3: CASSAQIHTGELFF. The CDR3 nucleotides are TGTGCCAGCAGCGCCCAGATCCACACCGGGGAGCTGTTTTTT.